This T cell receptor beta chain was recorded in a study of regulatory T cells in long-lasting Graves disease. Study at large: Prior antithyroid drug treatment in newly diagnosed Graves' patients lasted under 3 months.

The V and J ends lost 5 bases and 4 bases respectively, with 8 bases between them. From germline, CDR1 is DFQATT and CDR2 SNEGSKA (reference sequence). The length of the CDR3 is 11 residues. Study conclusions and caveats: Newly diagnosed disease favored TRBV20-1 and TRBJ2-1 over persistent disease. The number of shared public clonotypes was higher in persistent patients (approximately 2,600) than new patients (966).

Noted time point: newly diagnosed GD, antithyroid drugs for less than 3 months. The TCR library was made from RNA that had been extracted from PBMCs in TRIzol. This clonotype was detected many times. Its target is not known. Both iRepertoire HTBI primers and Arm-PCR of CDR3 regions were used to build the TCR beta libraries. Per the original data handling: Spanning all samples, the identified segments comprised some 66 TRBV and 14 to 15 TRBJ. TCRdb ran MiXCR on the multiplex PCR reads and lists one entry per CDR3 protein. The V and J calls shown here were made by TCRdb, not taken from the authors' results. The table shows around 400,000 distinct CDR3 sequences, with roughly a sixth occurring only once.

Material: peripheral blood mononuclear cells (PBMCs), obtained at new diagnosis, from a patient treated with antithyroid drugs. The origin of this receptor is a female donor with Graves disease. V gene TRBV20-1 combines with J gene TRBJ1-2; D unresolved. The CDR3 sequence is CSAGEGYGYTF. CDR3 in DNA: TGCAGTGCTGGGGAAGGCTATGGCTACACCTTC.